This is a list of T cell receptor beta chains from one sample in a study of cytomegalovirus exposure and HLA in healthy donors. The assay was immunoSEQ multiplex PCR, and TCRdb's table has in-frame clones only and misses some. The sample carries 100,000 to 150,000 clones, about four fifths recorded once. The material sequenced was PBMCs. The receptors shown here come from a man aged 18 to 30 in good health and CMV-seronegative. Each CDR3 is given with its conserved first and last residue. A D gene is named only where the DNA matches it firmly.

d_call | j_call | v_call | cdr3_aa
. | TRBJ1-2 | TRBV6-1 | CASSALTALYGYTF
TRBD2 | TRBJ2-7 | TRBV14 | CASSRGGAREQYF
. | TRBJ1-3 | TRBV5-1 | CASSLGSGNTIYF
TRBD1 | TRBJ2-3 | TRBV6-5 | CASMDRADTQYF
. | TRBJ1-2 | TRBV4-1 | CASSPPGYGYTF
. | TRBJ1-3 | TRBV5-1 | CASSFDQGSGNTIYF
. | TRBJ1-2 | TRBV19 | CATQAGDYGYTF
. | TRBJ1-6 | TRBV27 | CASRPNRDYNSPLHF
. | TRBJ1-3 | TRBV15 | CATSSAHGVPGNTIYF
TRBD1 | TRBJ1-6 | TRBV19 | CASSMWGQGNSPLHF
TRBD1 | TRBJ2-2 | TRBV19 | CASSKGQGNTGELFF
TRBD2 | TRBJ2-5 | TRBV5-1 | CASSIGTSGQTQYF
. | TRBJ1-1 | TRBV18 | CASSPSPGNTEAFF
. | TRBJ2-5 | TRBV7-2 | CASSQLLQETQYF
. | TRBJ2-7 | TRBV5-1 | CASWGGPPYEQYF
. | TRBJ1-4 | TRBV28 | CASSLSLTWRGLFF
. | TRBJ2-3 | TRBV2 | CASSDRGKDTQYF
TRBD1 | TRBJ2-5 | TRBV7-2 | CASNDRGRAEETQYF
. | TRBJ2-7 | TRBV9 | CASSAHLGGASYEQYF
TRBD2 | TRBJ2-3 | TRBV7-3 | CASSQRDYEDTQYF
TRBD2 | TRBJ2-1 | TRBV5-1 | CASSYSGGSYNEQFF
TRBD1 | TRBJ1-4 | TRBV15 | CATSRKPGGYEKLFF
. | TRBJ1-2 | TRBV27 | CASSPSQIPNYGYTF
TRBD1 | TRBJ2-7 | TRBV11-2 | CASSREGAPLSYEQYF
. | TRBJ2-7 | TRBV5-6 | CASSLGREVSYEQYF
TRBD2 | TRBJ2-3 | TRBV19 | CASSIALAGNTDTQYF
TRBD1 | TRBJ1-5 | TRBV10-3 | CAISRQGDQPQHF
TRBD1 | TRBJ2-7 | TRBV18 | CASSPRQGASYEQYF
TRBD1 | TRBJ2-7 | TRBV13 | CASSSLQGIEEQYF
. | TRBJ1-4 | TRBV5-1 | CASSLGHATNEKLFF
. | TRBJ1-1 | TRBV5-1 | CASSTGQTNTEAFF
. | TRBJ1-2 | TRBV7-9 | CASSLDRFNGYTF
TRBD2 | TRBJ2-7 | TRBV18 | CASSGTSGGNSYEQYF
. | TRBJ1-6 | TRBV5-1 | CASSLAVSSYNSPLHF
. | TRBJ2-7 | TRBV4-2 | CASSPTGYEQYF
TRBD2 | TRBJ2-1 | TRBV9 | CASSDTSGSYNEQFF
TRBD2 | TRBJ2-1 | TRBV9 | CASSVFSGGGRNEQFF
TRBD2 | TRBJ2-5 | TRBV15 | CATSRAGLAGPETQYF
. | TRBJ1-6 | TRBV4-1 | CASSQEGQYNSPLHF
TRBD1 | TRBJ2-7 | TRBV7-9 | CASSLDIRDRGSEQYF
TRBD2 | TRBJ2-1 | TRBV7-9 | CASSPASGEYNEQFF